The source of this T cell receptor (beta chain) is a study of shared clonotypes between healthy human individuals. Whole-study findings and limits: Naive subsets generally exceeded memory subsets in estimated richness.

CD45RO negativity and positive selection for CCR7 defined naive CD8 cells, a population that excluded terminally differentiated effector memory CD45RA+ cells. All of the donors resided in Nashville, Tennessee, and each was a Caucasian adult. The CDR3 loop spans 19 amino acids. Germline assignment: CDR1 MGHRA and CDR2 YSYEKL. V shed 3 bases, J shed 4 bases, and the junction held 20 bases outside the gene matches. Replicate PCRs for sorted subsets used 200 to 250 ng DNA; this equaled tens of thousands of T cell genomes. Using immunoSEQ multiplex PCR, the repertoire was profiled, and TCRdb retains in-frame clones only, with some absent. The table includes approximately 2,200,000 clones, roughly 91% detected once. About this clone: Its specificity is not known.

The material sequenced was naive CD8+ T cells from PBMCs. The rearrangement uses TRBV4-1 and TRBJ2-7; TRBD1 agrees at 8 bases. The origin of this receptor is a man between 18 and 35 years old in good health. Some clones in this sample may be carry-over from other donors' samples. The DNA for the CDR3 is TGCGCCAGCAGCCACCCCCAGAGAAGGACAGGGCGAGGTGGATACGAGCAGTACTTC. Translated: CASSHPQRRTGRGGYEQYF.